Described below is a single TCR beta chain sequence and its context. Its antigen is unknown. No per-base quality is available; no much larger clone lies one base away. These data are taken from a study of blood T cell dynamics during melanoma immunotherapy (dated by TCRdb to the early 2020s). At the level of the whole study: Patients had metastatic melanoma and received first-line pembrolizumab or nivolumab plus ipilimumab as standard of care in the United Kingdom. To identify early correlates of response, the study profiled peripheral T cell receptor repertoires in patients with metastatic melanoma before and after one cycle of checkpoint inhibitor therapy. A training cohort was formed from consecutive patients, and a further independent group of patients from the same centre was pooled into an external validation set.

For every bulk PBMC sample, a fixed 350 ng of DNA was loaded. TCR beta CDR3 sequences were amplified from genomic DNA using the immunoSEQ TCRb Assay kit according to manufacturer instructions. The KAPA Library Quantification Kit for Illumina platforms was used to quantify the pooled libraries by qPCR. Sequencing of the pooled libraries was done on an Illumina NextSeq 500, with clustering at about 0.6-1.1 pM. Processing in the source paper ran as follows. Analysis of the TCR data relied on immunoSEQ ANALYZER and the R LymphoSeq package. A rearrangement efficiency score was calculated as productive divided by the sum of productive and non-productive CDR3 sequences. Clonality was measured with the Gini coefficient and diversity with the Renyi index at alpha=1, compared pairwise between timepoints within each patient. In LymphoSeq, clonal relatedness was computed using an edit distance of 3, and repertoire similarity was computed using the Bhattacharyya coefficient. To classify response, a linear discriminant analysis based on week-3 changes in clonality and diversity was built with the R MASS and caret packages. The table comes from immuneACCESS by way of TCRdb, which keeps in-frame sequences with V and J called. Part of the clones is missing from these tables; in studies checked, under half for an unresolved V gene and the rest for unknown reasons. V and J calls and clone size are as listed in that table; D and trimming were resolved from the DNA. The sample table records under 8,000 clones; about 78% of these occur just once. The biggest ten clones account for over 25% of the sample.

What the research found in general, with its limitations: Patients who later achieved disease control showed a bifurcated PBMC repertoire reorganization at W3, with increased clonality or increased diversity, unlike progressors. The relatively small sample size was acknowledged as something that could potentially limit how far the results can be generalized. The study was unable to establish whether the T cell clones driving the repertoire changes were melanoma-specific or instead reflected general immune activation.

In the paper's terms, the time point label means: pre-treatment baseline. Blood samples were taken at two points: before treatment (T0) and at week 3 (W3), which came after the first cycle of checkpoint blockade. Except for a couple of patients with rapid clinical progression, response was assessed 12 weeks after the first infusion by RECIST 1.1; disease control meant complete response, partial response or stable disease. Patients with prior systemic cancer treatment, concomitant immunosuppressant therapy or synchronous other active malignancies were excluded. Both bulk PBMC and plasma cell-free DNA were sequenced for TCR beta so that circulating cells and T cell turnover could be tracked. PBMC were isolated from blood with Lymphoprep and SepMate tubes, followed by red cell lysis. QIAamp DNA Blood Mini kits were used to extract DNA from both PBMC and sorted T cell subsets. The source material was blood, sampled from a patient treated with checkpoint blockade. The clonotype originates from a human donor with melanoma.

The CDR3 is CASSLTDTQYF. The DNA reads TGTGCCAGCTCACTCACAGATACGCAGTATTTT. The chain joins TRBV18 to TRBJ2-3, with the D segment identity uncertain. The CDR3 starts with the cysteine, ends with the phenylalanine, and has 11 residues. The read is trimmed to its CDR3 DNA, 33 bases read in frame from base 1. At the junction V is shortened by 4 bases and J by 2 bases, with 1 base in between. The germline V gene yields KGHSH for CDR1 and LQKENI for CDR2.